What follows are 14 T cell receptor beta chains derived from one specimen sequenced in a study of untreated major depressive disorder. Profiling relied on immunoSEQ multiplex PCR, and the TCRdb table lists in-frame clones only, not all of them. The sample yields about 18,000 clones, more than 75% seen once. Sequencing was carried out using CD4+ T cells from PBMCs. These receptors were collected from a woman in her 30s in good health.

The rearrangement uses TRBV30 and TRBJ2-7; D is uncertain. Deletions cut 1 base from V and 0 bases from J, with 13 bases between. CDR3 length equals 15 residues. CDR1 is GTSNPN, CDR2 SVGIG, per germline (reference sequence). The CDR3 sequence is CAWSDVGYSSYEQYF. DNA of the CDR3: TGTGCCTGGAGTGACGTAGGGTATAGCTCCTACGAGCAGTACTTC.

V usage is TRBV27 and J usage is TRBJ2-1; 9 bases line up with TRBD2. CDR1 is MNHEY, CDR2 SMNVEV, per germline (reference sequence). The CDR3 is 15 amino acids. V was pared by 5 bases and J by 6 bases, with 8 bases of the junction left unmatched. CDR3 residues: CASSPQLAGSNEQFF. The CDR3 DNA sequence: TGTGCCAGCAGTCCCCAGCTAGCGGGGTCCAATGAGCAGTTCTTC.

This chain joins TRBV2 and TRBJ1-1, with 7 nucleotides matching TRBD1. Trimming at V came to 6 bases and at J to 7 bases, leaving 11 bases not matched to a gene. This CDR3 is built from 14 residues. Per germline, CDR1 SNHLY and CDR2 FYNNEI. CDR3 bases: TGTGCCAGCAGCCTAGGGACAGAGAGAGGTGAAGCTTTCTTT. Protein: CASSLGTERGEAFF.

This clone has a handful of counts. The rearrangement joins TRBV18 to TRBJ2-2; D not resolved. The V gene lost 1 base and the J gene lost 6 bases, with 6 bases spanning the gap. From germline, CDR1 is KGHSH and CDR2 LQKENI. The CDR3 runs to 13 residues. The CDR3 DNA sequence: TGTGCCAGCTCACCACGGGGTGCCGGGGAGCTGTTTTTT. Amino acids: CASSPRGAGELFF.

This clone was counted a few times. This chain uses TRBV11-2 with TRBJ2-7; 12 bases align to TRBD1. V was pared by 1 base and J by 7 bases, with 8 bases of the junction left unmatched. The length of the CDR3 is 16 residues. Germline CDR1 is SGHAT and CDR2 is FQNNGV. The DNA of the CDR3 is TGTGCCAGCAGCTTAGTGACGGGACAGGGGGCGGAGGAGCAGTACTTC. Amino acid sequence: CASSLVTGQGAEEQYF.

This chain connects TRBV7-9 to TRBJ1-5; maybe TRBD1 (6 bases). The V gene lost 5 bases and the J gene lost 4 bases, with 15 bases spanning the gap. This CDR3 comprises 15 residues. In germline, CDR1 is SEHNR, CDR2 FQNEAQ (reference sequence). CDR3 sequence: CASSPTGQENQPQHF. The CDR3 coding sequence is TGTGCCAGCAGCCCTACAGGGCAGGAAAATCAGCCCCAGCATTTT.

For the CDR3, the DNA is TGTGCCAGCAGTTTATGGGCGTCTGGGGCCAACGTCCTGACTTTC. Protein product: CASSLWASGANVLTF. The gene calls are TRBV28 and TRBJ2-6; no clear D. Germline-derived CDR1 and CDR2 are MDHEN and SYDVKM. CDR3 length: 15 amino acids. Trimming pared 0 bases from V and 1 base from J, leaving 4 bases between. The full variable domain, rest sourced from reference TRBV28 and TRBJ2-6, is DVKVTQSSRYLVKRTGEKVFLECVQDMDHENMFWYRQDPGLGLRLIYFSYDVKMKEKGDIPEGYSVSREKKERFSLILESASTNQTSMYLCASSLWASGANVLTFGAGSRLTVL.

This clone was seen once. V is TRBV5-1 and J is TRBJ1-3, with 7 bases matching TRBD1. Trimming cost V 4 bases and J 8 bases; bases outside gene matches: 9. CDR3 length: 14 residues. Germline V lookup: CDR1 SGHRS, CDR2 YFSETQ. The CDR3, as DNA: TGCGCCAGCAGCGATAGACAGGGAGGGGACACCATATATTTT. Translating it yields CASSDRQGGDTIYF. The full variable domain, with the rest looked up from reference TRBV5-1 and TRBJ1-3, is KAGVTQTPRYLIKTRGQQVTLSCSPISGHRSVSWYQQTPGQGLQFLFEYFSETQRNKGNFPGRFSGRQFSNSRSEMNVSTLELGDSALYLCASSDRQGGDTIYFGEGSWLTVV.

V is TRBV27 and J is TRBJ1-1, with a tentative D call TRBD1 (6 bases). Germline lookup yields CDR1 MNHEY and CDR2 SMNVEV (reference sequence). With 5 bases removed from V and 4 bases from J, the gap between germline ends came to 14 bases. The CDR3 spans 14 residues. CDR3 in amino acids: CASSARQEVTEAFF. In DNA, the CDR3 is TGTGCCAGCAGTGCGAGACAGGAGGTCACTGAAGCTTTCTTT.

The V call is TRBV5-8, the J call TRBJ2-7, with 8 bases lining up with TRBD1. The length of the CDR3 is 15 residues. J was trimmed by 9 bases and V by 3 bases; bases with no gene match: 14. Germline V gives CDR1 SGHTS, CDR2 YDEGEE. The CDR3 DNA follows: TGTGCCAGCAGCTCAATGGCCAGGGGGCGGAATGGGCAGTACTTC. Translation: CASSSMARGRNGQYF.

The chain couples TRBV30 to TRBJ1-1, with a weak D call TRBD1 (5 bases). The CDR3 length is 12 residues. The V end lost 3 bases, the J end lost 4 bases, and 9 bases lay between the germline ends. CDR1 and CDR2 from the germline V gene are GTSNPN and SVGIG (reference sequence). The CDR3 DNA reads TGTGCCTGGAGCAGGGTAACCACTGAAGCTTTCTTT. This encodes CAWSRVTTEAFF.

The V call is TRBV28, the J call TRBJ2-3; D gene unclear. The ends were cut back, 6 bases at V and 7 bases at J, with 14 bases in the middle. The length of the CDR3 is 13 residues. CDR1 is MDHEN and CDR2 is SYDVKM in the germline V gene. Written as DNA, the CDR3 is TGTGCCAGCAGCCGCCCTGACCGGAATACGCAGTATTTT. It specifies CASSRPDRNTQYF. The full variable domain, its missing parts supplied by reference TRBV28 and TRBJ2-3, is DVKVTQSSRYLVKRTGEKVFLECVQDMDHENMFWYRQDPGLGLRLIYFSYDVKMKEKGDIPEGYSVSREKKERFSLILESASTNQTSMYLCASSRPDRNTQYFGPGTRLTVL.

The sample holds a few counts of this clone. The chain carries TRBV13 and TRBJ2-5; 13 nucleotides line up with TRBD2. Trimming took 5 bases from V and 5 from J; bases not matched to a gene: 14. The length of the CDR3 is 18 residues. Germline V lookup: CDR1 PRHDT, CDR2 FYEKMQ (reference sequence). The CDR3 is CASSTGGLGLAGVETQYF. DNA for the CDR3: TGTGCCAGCAGCACAGGGGGCCTCGGACTAGCGGGAGTGGAGACCCAGTACTTC.

The CDR3 bases are TGTGCCAGCAGCGTGAGGGGCCGCACAGATACGCAGTATTTT. This sequence encodes CASSVRGRTDTQYF. The chain recombines TRBV5-6 with TRBJ2-3; TRBD1 or TRBD2 may be the D gene (5 bases each). The V and J ends lost 4 bases and 1 base respectively, with 10 bases between them. Germline V lookup: CDR1 SGHDT, CDR2 YYEEEE. The CDR3 is 14 amino acids.